This TCR beta chain was sequenced for a study of blood T cell repertoires in COVID-19 (dated by TCRdb to 2018 to 2021). Some background on the complete study: Samples from collaborators originated in the United States, Italy and Spain and spanned both the acute and convalescent phases of COVID-19. The prospective study material was composed of cDNA or gDNA derived from T cells, B-cell-depleted T cells, or PBMCs. HLA class I and class II types, where available, came from metadata supplied by the sample provider rather than from assay-based typing. The samples were drawn from the first 160 participants of the ongoing ImmuneRACE study and from 950 to 1,500 subjects provided by 6 global collaborators. A de-identified subject ID, COVID-19 status, age in years and sex were almost always included in the sample metadata. Subjects who had been exposed to COVID-19, were actively infected with it, or had recovered from it provided the deeply sampled blood TCRbeta repertoires that made up the dataset. A freely available public database, intended as a resource for researchers studying the immune response to SARS-CoV-2, is where the repertoires were released. What the work shows at the level of the full study, not this receptor alone: Clinical and demographic metadata were provided uncurated, with the amount varying by source and participant.

The immunoSEQ Assay, a bias-controlled multiplex PCR, was used to amplify TCRbeta CDR3 regions from genomic DNA. The authors' pipeline ran thus. The number of nucleated cells in each sample was estimated by amplification of reference gene primers within the assay. Sequence reads were collapsed and filtered to measure the absolute abundance of every unique TCRbeta CDR3 rearrangement. For each sample, productive Simpson clonality was calculated as the square root of Simpson's diversity index over productive rearrangements. TCRdb holds this immuneACCESS table with in-frame rearrangements only. Some clones are missing; in checked studies, unresolved V genes explain under half, and the rest has no known cause. V and J calls and clone size are given by that table; D and trimming were obtained from the DNA. Counted in this sample were some 150,000 clones; 80% of them appeared once. Approximately 0.5% of the sample rests with the top ten.

The collaborating institutions used their own protocols to collect whole blood in K2EDTA tubes. Collaborator samples were shipped for TCRbeta analysis as frozen whole blood, isolated PBMCs, or DNA extracted from either sample type. Including the terminal cysteine and phenylalanine, the CDR3 comprises 13 residues. Solely the CDR3 DNA is kept, with 39 bases framed from the first base. CDR1 and CDR2 (DFQATT, SNEGSKA) derive from the germline V gene (reference sequence). V and J are trimmed by 3 bases and 5 bases, and the gene matches miss 6 bases of the junction. Of note for this clone: The antigen it recognizes is unknown. Base qualities are not at hand, and no much larger clone is one base apart.

The V and J segments used are TRBV20-1 and TRBJ1-1, with 7 bases aligning to TRBD1. The sequenced sample was peripheral blood. The clonotype was recovered from a man aged 55 to 70 with acute or convalescent COVID-19. The CDR3 sequence is CSASEGGKTEAFF. The sequenced DNA is TGCAGTGCTAGTGAAGGGGGCAAAACTGAAGCTTTCTTT.